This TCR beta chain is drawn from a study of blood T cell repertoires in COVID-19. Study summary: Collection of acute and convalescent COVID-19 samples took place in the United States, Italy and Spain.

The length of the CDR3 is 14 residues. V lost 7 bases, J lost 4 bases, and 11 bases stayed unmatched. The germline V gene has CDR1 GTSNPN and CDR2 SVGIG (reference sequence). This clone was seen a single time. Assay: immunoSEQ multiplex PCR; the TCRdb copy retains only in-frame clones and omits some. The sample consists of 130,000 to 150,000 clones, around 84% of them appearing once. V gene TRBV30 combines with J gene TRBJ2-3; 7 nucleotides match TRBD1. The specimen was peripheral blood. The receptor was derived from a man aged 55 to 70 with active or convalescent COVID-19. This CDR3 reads CASQGQFAADTQYF. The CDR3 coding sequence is TGTGCCTCACAGGGACAGTTTGCTGCAGATACGCAGTATTTT.